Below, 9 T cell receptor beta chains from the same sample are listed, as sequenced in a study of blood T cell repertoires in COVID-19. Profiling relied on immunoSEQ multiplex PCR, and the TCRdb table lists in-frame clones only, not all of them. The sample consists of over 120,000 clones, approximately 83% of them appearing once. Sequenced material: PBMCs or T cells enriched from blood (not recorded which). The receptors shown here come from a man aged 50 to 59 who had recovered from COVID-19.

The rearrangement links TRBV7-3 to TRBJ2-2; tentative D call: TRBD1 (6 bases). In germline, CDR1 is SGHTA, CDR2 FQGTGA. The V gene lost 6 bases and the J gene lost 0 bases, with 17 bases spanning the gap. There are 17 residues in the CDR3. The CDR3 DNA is TGTGCCAGCAGTAATACAGGGATTAGCGCGAACACCGGGGAGCTGTTTTTT. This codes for CASSNTGISANTGELFF. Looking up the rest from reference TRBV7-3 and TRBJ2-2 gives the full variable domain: GAGVSQTPSNKVTEKGKYVELRCDPISGHTALYWYRQSLGQGPEFLIYFQGTGAADDSGLPNDRFFAVRPEGSVSTLKIQRTERGDSAVYLCASSNTGISANTGELFFGEGSRLTVL.

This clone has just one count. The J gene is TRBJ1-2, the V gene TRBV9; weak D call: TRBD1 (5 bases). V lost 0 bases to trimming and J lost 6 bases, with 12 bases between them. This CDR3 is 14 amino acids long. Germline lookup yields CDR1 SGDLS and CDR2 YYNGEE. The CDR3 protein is CASSVGGGTDGYTF. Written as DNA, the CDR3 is TGTGCCAGCAGCGTAGGTGGGGGGACGGATGGCTACACCTTC.

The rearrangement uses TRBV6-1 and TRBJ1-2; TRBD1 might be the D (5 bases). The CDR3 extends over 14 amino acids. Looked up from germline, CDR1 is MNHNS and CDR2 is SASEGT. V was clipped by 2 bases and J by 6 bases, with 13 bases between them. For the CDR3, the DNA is TGTGCCAGCAGTGAAAGTCAGGGTGTCAATGGCTACACCTTC. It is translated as CASSESQGVNGYTF.

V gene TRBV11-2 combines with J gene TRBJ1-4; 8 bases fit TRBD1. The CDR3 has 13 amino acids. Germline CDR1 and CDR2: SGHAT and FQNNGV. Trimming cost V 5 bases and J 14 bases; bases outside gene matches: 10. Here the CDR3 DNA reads TGTGCCAGCAGCCCCCTACAGGGGGTAAGGCTGTTTTTT. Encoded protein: CASSPLQGVRLFF.

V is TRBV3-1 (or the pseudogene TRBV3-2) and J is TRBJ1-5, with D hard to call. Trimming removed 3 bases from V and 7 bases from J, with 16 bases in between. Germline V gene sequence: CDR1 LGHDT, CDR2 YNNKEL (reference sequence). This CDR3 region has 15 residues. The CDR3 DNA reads TGTGCCAGCAGCCATTTCTGGTGGCGGAGGCAGCCCCAGCATTTT. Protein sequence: CASSHFWWRRQPQHF.

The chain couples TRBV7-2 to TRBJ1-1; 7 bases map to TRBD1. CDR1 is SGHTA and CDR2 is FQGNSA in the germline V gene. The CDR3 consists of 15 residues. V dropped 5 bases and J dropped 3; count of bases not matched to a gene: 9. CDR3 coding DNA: TGTGCCAGCAGCCCGTACCGGGACAGTTACACTGAAGCTTTCTTT. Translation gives CASSPYRDSYTEAFF.

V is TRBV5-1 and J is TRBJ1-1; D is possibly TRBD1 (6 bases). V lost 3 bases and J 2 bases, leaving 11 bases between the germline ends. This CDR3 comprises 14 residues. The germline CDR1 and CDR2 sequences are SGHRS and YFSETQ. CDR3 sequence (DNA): TGCGCCAGCAGCTCCGGACAGATAAACACTGAAGCTTTCTTT. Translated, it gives CASSSGQINTEAFF.

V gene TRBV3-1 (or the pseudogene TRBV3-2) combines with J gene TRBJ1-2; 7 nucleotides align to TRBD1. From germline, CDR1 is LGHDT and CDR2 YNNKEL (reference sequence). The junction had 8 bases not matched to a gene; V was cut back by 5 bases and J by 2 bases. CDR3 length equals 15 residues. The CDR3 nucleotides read TGTGCCAGCAGCGCGCGACCCAGGGGGAACTATGGCTACACCTTC. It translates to CASSARPRGNYGYTF.

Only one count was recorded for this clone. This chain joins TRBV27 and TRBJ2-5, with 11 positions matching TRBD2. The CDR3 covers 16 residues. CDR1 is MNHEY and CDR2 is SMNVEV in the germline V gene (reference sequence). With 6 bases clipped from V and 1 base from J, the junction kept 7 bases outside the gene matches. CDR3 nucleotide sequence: TGTGCCAGCAGACCCTCGGGGACTAGCGGCCAAGAGACCCAGTACTTC. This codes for CASRPSGTSGQETQYF.